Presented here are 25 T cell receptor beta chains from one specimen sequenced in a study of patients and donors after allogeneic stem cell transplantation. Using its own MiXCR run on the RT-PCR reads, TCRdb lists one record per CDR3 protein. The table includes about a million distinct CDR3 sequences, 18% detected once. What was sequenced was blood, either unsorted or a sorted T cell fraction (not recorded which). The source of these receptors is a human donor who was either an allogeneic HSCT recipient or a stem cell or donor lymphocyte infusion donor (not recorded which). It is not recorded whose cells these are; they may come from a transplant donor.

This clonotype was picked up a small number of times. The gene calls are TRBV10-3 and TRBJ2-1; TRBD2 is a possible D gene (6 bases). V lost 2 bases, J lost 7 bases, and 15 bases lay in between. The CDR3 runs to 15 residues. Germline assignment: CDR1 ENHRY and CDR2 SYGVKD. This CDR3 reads CAISEVAAAKNEQFF. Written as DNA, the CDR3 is TGTGCCATCAGTGAGGTAGCGGCGGCAAAGAATGAGCAGTTCTTC.

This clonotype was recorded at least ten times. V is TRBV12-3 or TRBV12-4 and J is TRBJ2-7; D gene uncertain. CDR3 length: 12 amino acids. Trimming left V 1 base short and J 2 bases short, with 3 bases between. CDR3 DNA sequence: TGTGCCAGCAGTTTAGTCCCCTACGAGCAGTACTTC. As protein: CASSLVPYEQYF.

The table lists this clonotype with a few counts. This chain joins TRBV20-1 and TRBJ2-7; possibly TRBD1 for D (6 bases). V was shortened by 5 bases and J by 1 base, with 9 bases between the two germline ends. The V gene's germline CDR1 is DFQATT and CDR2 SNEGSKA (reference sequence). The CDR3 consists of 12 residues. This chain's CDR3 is CSAQRGSYEQYF. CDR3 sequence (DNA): TGCAGTGCTCAAAGGGGGTCCTACGAGCAGTACTTC.

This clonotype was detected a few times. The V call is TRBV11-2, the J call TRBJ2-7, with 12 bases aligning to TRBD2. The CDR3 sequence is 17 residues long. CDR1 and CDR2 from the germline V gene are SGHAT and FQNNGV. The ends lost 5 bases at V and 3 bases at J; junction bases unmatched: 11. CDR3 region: CASSAPPLLAGGYEQYF. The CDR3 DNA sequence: TGTGCCAGCAGCGCCCCTCCTCTACTAGCGGGAGGCTACGAGCAGTACTTC.

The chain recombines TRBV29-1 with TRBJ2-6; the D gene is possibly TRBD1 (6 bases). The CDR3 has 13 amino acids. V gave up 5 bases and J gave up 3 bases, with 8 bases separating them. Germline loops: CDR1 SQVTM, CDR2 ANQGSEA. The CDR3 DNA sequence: TGCAGCGTTAAGGGGGTTGGGGCCAACGTCCTGACTTTC. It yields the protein CSVKGVGANVLTF. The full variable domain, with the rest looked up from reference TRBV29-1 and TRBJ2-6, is SAVISQKPSRDICQRGTSLTIQCQVDSQVTMMFWYRQQPGQSLTLIATANQGSEATYESGFVIDKFPISRPNLTFSTLTVSNMSPEDSSIYLCSVKGVGANVLTFGAGSRLTVL.

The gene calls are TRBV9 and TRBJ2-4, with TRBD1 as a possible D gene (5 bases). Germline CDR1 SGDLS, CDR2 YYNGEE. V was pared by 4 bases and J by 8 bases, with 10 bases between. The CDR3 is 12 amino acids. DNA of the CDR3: TGTGCCAGCAGCCCCGACAGAGACATTCAGTACTTC. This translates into CASSPDRDIQYF.

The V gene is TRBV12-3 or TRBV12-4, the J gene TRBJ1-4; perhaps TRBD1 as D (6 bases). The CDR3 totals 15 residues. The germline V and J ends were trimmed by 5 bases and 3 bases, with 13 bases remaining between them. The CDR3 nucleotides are TGTGCCAGCAGTCTACTACAGGGCCCTAATGAAAAACTGTTTTTT. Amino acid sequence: CASSLLQGPNEKLFF.

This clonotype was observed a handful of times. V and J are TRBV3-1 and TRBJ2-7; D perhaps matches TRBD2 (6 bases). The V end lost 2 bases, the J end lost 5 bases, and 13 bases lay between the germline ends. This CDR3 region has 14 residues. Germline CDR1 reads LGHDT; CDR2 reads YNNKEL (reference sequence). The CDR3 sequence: CASSQPGLWNEQYF. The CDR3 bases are TGTGCCAGCAGCCAACCGGGACTTTGGAACGAGCAGTACTTC.

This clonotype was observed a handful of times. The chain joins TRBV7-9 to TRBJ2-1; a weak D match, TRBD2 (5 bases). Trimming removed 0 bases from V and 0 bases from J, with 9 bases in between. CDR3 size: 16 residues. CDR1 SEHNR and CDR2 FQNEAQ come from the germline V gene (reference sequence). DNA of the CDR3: TGTGCCAGCAGCTTAGCAAGGACTGTCTCCTACAATGAGCAGTTCTTC. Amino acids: CASSLARTVSYNEQFF.

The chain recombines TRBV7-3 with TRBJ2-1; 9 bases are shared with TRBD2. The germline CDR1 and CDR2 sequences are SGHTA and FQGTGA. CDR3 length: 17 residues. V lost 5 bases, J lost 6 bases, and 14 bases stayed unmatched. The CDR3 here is CASSLKVGRGGPNEQFF. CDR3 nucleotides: TGTGCCAGCAGCCTCAAAGTGGGGCGGGGGGGCCCCAATGAGCAGTTCTTC.

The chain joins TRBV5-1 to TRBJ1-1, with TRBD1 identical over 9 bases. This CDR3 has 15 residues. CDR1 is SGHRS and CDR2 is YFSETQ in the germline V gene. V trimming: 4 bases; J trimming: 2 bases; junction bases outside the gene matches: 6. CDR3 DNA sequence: TGCGCCAGCAGCACCGGGGACAGGGTAAACACTGAAGCTTTCTTT. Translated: CASSTGDRVNTEAFF.

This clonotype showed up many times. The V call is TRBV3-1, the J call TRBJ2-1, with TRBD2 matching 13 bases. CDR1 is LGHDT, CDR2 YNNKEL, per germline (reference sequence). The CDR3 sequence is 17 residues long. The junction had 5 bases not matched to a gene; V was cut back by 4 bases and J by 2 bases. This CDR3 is CASSPFGLAGAYNEQFF. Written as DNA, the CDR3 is TGTGCCAGCAGCCCGTTCGGACTAGCGGGAGCCTACAATGAGCAGTTCTTC.

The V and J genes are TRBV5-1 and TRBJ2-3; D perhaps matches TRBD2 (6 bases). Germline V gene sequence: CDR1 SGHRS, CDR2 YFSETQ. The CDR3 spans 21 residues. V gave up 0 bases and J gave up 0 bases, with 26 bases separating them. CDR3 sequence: CASSLAFPGRRALSSTDTQYF. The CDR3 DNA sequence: TGCGCCAGCAGCTTGGCCTTCCCAGGAAGGAGGGCCCTATCCAGCACAGATACGCAGTATTTT.

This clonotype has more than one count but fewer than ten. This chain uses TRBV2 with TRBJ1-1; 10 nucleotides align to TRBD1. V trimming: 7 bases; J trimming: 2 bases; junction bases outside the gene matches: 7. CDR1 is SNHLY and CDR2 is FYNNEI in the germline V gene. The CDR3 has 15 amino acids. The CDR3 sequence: CASMGTGASNTEAFF. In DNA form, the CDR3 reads TGTGCCAGCATGGGGACAGGGGCCTCCAACACTGAAGCTTTCTTT.

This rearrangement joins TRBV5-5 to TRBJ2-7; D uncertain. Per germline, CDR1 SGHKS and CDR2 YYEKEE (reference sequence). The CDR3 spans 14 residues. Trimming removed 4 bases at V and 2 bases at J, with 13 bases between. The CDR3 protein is CASSLLTDPYEQYF. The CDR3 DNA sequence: TGTGCCAGCAGCCTCCTGACGGACCCCTACGAGCAGTACTTC.

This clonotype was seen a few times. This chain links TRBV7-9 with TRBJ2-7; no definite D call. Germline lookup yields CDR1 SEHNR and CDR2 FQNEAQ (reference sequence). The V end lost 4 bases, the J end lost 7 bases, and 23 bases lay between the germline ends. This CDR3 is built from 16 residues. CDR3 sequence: CASSSGWGKETVEQYF. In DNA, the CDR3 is TGTGCCAGCAGCTCCGGTTGGGGAAAGGAGACTGTTGAGCAGTACTTC.

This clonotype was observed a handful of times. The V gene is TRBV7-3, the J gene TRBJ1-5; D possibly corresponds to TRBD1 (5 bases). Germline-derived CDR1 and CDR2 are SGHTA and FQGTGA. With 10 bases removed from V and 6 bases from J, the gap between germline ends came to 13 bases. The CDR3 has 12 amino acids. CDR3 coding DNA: TGTGCCACCTCAGGGAGTTGTCAGCCCCAGCATTTT. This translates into CATSGSCQPQHF.

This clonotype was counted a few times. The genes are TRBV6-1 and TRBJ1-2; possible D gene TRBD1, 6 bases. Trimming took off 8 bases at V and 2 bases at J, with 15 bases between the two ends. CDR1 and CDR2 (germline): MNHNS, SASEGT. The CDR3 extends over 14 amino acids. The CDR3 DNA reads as TGTGCCAGCGGGGTGGGGGCGCCGAACTATGGCTACACCTTC. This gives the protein CASGVGAPNYGYTF.

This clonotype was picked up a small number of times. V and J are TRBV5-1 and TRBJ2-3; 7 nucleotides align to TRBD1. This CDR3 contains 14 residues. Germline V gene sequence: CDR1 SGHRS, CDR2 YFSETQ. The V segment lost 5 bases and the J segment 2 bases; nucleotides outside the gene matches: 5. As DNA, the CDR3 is TGCGCCAGCAGGGGGGACAGACTCACAGATACGCAGTATTTT. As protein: CASRGDRLTDTQYF.

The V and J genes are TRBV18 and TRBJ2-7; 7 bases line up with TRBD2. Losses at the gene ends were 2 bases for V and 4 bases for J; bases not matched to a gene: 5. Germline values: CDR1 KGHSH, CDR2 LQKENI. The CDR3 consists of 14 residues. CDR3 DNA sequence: TGTGCCAGCTCACCATGGGGGAGGGATTACGAGCAGTACTTC. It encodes CASSPWGRDYEQYF. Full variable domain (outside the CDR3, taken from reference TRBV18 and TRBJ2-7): NAGVMQNPRHLVRRRGQEARLRCSPMKGHSHVYWYRQLPEEGLKFMVYLQKENIIDESGMPKERFSAEFPKEGPSILRIQQVVRGDSAAYFCASSPWGRDYEQYFGPGTRLTVT.

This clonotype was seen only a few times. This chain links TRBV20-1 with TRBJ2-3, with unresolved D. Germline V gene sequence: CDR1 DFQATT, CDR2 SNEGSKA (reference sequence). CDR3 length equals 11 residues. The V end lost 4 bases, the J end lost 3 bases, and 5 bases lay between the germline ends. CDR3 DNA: TGCAGTGCTACCCCAACAGATACGCAGTATTTT. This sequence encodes CSATPTDTQYF.

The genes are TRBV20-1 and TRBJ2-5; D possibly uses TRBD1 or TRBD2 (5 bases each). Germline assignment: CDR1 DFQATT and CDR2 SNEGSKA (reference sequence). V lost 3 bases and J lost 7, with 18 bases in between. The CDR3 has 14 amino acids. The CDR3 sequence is CSARTLLWDGTQYF. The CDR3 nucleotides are TGCAGTGCTAGGACCCTTTTATGGGACGGGACCCAGTACTTC.

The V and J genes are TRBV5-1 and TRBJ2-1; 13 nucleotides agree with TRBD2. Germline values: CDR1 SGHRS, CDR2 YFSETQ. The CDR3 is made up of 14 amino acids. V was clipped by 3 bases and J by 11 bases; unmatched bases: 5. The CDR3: CASSWGTSGEKQFF. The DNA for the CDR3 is TGCGCCAGCAGCTGGGGGACTAGCGGGGAAAAGCAGTTCTTC. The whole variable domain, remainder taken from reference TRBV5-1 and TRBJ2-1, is KAGVTQTPRYLIKTRGQQVTLSCSPISGHRSVSWYQQTPGQGLQFLFEYFSETQRNKGNFPGRFSGRQFSNSRSEMNVSTLELGDSALYLCASSWGTSGEKQFFGPGTRLTVL.

This CDR3 reads CASSLSLAGEADTQYF. CDR3 in DNA: TGCGCCAGCAGCTTGTCTCTAGCGGGAGAAGCAGATACGCAGTATTTT. This chain links TRBV5-1 with TRBJ2-3; TRBD2 matches at 10 bases. Per the germline V gene, CDR1 is SGHRS and CDR2 is YFSETQ. The junction had 6 bases not matched to a gene; V was cut back by 1 base and J by 4 bases. The CDR3 is 16 amino acids.

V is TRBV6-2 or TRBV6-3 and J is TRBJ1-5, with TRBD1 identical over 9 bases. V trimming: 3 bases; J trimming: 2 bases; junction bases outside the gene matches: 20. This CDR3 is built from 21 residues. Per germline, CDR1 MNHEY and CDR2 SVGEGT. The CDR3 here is CASSYPPIGTGRFSGNQPQHF. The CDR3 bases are TGTGCCAGCAGTTATCCGCCAATTGGGACAGGGAGGTTCTCCGGCAATCAGCCCCAGCATTTT.